This is a list of T cell receptor beta chains from one sample in a study of T-cell memory formation after mild COVID-19. TCRdb independently ran MiXCR on the 5' RACE reads; one entry per CDR3 protein. Of 300,000 to 400,000 distinct CDR3 sequences in the sample, more than 15% are singletons; the top ten hold approximately 20%. Specimen: PBMCs or a T cell subset sorted from them (not recorded which). The receptors stem from a man aged 18 to 35 who had mild COVID-19 (a few samples of this study predate the infection). Cell type and time point are not known. The CDR3 runs from the conserved cysteine through the conserved F or W. The D gene is left open where the match is weak. Rows give clone size only sometimes, using once, few, many, or a class for an expanded clone.

TRBD2	few	17	TRBJ2-3	TRBV4-3	CASSQAASGGFTDTQYF	TGCGCCAGCAGCCAAGCCGCTAGCGGGGGATTCACAGATACGCAGTATTTT
TRBD2	.	14	TRBJ2-1	TRBV20-1	CSASSGGAYNEQFF	TGCAGTGCGAGCAGCGGGGGGGCCTACAATGAGCAGTTCTTC
.	few	15	TRBJ1-4	TRBV24-1	CATSDSGTAGEKLFF	TGTGCCACCAGTGATTCGGGTACTGCAGGCGAAAAACTGTTTTTT
.	.	13	TRBJ2-3	TRBV7-2	CASRKQVADTQYF	TGTGCCAGCAGAAAACAGGTGGCAGATACGCAGTATTTT
.	few	16	TRBJ2-2	TRBV5-1	CASSLRPQRDTGELFF	TGCGCCAGCAGCCTGAGACCTCAACGGGACACCGGGGAGCTGTTTTTT
.	.	17	TRBJ1-5	TRBV4-1	CASSQALGGQTNQPQHF	TGCGCCAGCAGCCAAGCCCTCGGTGGGCAGACCAATCAGCCCCAGCATTTT
.	.	15	TRBJ1-2	TRBV6-6	CASTTVGPSNYGYTF	TGTGCCAGTACTACGGTGGGGCCTAGTAACTATGGCTACACCTTC
.	.	13	TRBJ1-1	TRBV12-3/TRBV12-4	CASSLSGTREAFF	TGTGCCAGCAGTTTAAGTGGAACTCGTGAAGCTTTCTTT
.	few	14	TRBJ2-2	TRBV4-2	CASSPDLSSGELFF	TGTGCCAGCAGCCCGGACCTCTCGAGCGGGGAGCTGTTTTTT
.	.	14	TRBJ1-1	TRBV6-2/TRBV6-3	CASRGLRGGTEAFF	TGTGCCAGCAGGGGCCTCCGGGGGGGTACTGAAGCTTTCTTT
.	few	12	TRBJ1-1	TRBV7-9	CASTFQGTEAFF	TGTGCCAGCACCTTCCAGGGAACTGAAGCTTTCTTT
.	few	14	TRBJ1-2	TRBV5-4	CASSDPGNRYGYTF	TGTGCCAGCAGCGATCCAGGGAATAGATATGGCTACACCTTC
TRBD1	few	15	TRBJ1-2	TRBV11-2	CASSLTLTGLGGYTF	TGTGCCAGCAGCTTAACCCTGACAGGGCTGGGGGGCTACACCTTC
TRBD1	.	16	TRBJ2-5	TRBV9	CASSARTGGEQETQYF	TGTGCCAGCAGCGCCAGGACAGGGGGCGAACAAGAGACCCAGTACTTC
.	many	14	TRBJ1-1	TRBV6-6	CASSYGTARTEAFF	TGTGCCAGCAGTTACGGGACGGCGCGGACTGAAGCTTTCTTT
.	.	15	TRBJ1-2	TRBV15	CATSRAAGVGYGYTF	TGTGCCACCAGCAGAGCTGCGGGGGTAGGCTATGGCTACACCTTC
.	few	14	TRBJ2-3	TRBV5-1	CASSLVQGTDTQYF	TGCGCCAGCAGCTTGGTACAGGGCACAGATACGCAGTATTTT
TRBD1	many	13	TRBJ1-1	TRBV10-2	CAGNRGPNTEAFF	TGCGCCGGTAACAGGGGGCCCAACACTGAAGCTTTCTTT
TRBD2	few	18	TRBJ2-3	TRBV7-2	CASSLVASGGGSTDTQYF	TGTGCCAGCAGCTTAGTGGCTAGCGGGGGGGGAAGCACAGATACGCAGTATTTT
.	.	12	TRBJ2-5	TRBV20-1	CSANRVGETQYF	TGCAGTGCCAACAGGGTGGGGGAGACCCAGTACTTC
.	few	12	TRBJ1-5	TRBV21-1	CASIHRGLPQHF	TGTGCCAGCATTCACAGGGGGCTGCCCCAGCATTTT
.	.	19	TRBJ2-6	TRBV7-2	CASSLPGGRGFAGANVLTF	TGTGCCAGCAGCTTACCCGGGGGCAGGGGGTTCGCTGGGGCCAACGTCCTGACTTTC
TRBD1	few	14	TRBJ1-4	TRBV6-5	CASSYLGQGGKLFF	TGTGCCAGCAGTTATTTGGGACAGGGCGGAAAACTGTTTTTT
TRBD1	.	13	TRBJ2-7	TRBV27	CATTPTGFGEQYF	TGTGCCACCACACCGACAGGGTTCGGCGAGCAGTACTTC
.	few	12	TRBJ2-1	TRBV11-2	CASSNGPGRRFF	TGTGCCAGCAGCAATGGACCGGGACGCCGGTTCTTC
TRBD1	.	14	TRBJ2-2	TRBV2	CASSSGTGAGELFF	TGTGCCAGCAGTTCGGGGACAGGGGCCGGGGAGCTGTTTTTT
.	.	14	TRBJ1-6	TRBV10-3	CAISEGDGWGALHF	TGTGCCATCAGTGAGGGGGACGGCTGGGGGGCCCTCCACTTT
TRBD2	few	16	TRBJ2-1	TRBV7-6	CASSPKLAGGVDEQFF	TGTGCCAGCAGCCCTAAGCTAGCGGGGGGGGTGGATGAGCAGTTCTTC
.	.	13	TRBJ1-1	TRBV3-1	CASSQVENTEAFF	TGTGCCAGCAGCCAAGTCGAGAACACTGAAGCTTTCTTT
.	.	17	TRBJ1-1	TRBV19	CASSMDSAQVLWTEAFF	TGTGCCAGTAGTATGGACTCTGCTCAGGTCCTGTGGACTGAAGCTTTCTTT
.	.	14	TRBJ2-7	TRBV6-1	CASRRGTLIDEQYF	TGTGCCAGCAGAAGGGGCACGCTAATCGACGAGCAGTACTTC
.	.	14	TRBJ1-1	TRBV6-2/TRBV6-3	CASSSTGGATEAFF	TGTGCCAGCAGTTCCACGGGAGGGGCCACTGAAGCTTTCTTT
TRBD1	.	16	TRBJ1-1	TRBV5-1	CASSPTRQGGITEAFF	TGCGCCAGCAGCCCAACGAGACAGGGGGGTATCACTGAAGCTTTCTTT
.	few	13	TRBJ2-5	TRBV5-1	CASSSAQGETQYF	TGCGCCAGCAGCTCCGCACAGGGAGAGACCCAGTACTTC
.	few	15	TRBJ2-2	TRBV4-2	CASSQEADYTGELFF	TGTGCCAGCAGCCAAGAAGCAGACTACACCGGGGAGCTGTTTTTT
TRBD1	few	13	TRBJ1-2	TRBV29-1	CSVGDRVVYGYTF	TGCAGCGTTGGGGACAGGGTTGTCTATGGCTACACCTTC
.	.	16	TRBJ2-3	TRBV7-6	CASSLAGISRTDTQYF	TGTGCCAGCAGCTTAGCAGGAATCTCCCGGACAGATACGCAGTATTTT
TRBD2	many	18	TRBJ2-7	TRBV4-3	CASSQSAVLRGVSYEQYF	TGCGCCAGCAGCCAGAGCGCCGTTTTGCGGGGGGTGTCCTACGAGCAGTACTTC
.	.	13	TRBJ2-5	TRBV15	CATSSERGETQYF	TGTGCCACCAGCAGTGAAAGGGGGGAGACCCAGTACTTC
.	many	16	TRBJ2-5	TRBV7-9	CASSPSGLYLRGTQYF	TGTGCCAGCAGCCCATCTGGACTGTACCTCCGGGGGACCCAGTACTTC
.	many	16	TRBJ1-3	TRBV5-1	CASRFGNPSSGNTIYF	TGCGCCAGCAGGTTCGGCAATCCGAGCTCTGGAAACACCATATATTTT
TRBD1	few	13	TRBJ2-7	TRBV30	CAWTSGQGIEQYF	TGTGCCTGGACCTCGGGACAGGGTATCGAGCAGTACTTC
.	few	12	TRBJ1-4	TRBV7-6	CASSPRGEKLFF	TGTGCCAGCAGCCCACGGGGGGAAAAACTGTTTTTT
TRBD1	.	14	TRBJ1-2	TRBV4-1	CASSPGTDIYGYTF	TGCGCCAGCAGCCCCGGGACAGACATCTATGGCTACACCTTC
.	many	13	TRBJ1-1	TRBV5-1	CASSLAGIGEAFF	TGCGCCAGCAGCTTGGCAGGGATTGGTGAAGCTTTCTTT
TRBD2	few	15	TRBJ2-1	TRBV7-7	CASSTSGAGVNEQFF	TGTGCCAGCAGCACCTCCGGGGCGGGGGTCAATGAGCAGTTCTTC
.	few	13	TRBJ2-5	TRBV29-1	CSAGYRVGETQYF	TGCAGCGCAGGATACAGGGTGGGGGAGACCCAGTACTTC
.	few	17	TRBJ2-1	TRBV4-3	CASSQEKGSSQGREQFF	TGCGCCAGCAGCCAAGAAAAGGGTTCGTCCCAGGGGCGCGAGCAGTTCTTC
TRBD1	few	15	TRBJ1-5	TRBV9	CASSGDGTGAQPQHF	TGTGCCAGCAGCGGCGACGGGACAGGGGCTCAGCCCCAGCATTTT
.	few	15	TRBJ1-4	TRBV7-2	CASSERGGRNEKLFF	TGTGCCAGCAGCGAACGGGGGGGCAGGAATGAAAAACTGTTTTTT
.	few	15	TRBJ1-5	TRBV7-2	CASSPHGQNNQPQHF	TGTGCCAGCAGCCCCCACGGGCAGAACAATCAGCCCCAGCATTTT
TRBD2	many	13	TRBJ2-5	TRBV25-1	CASRGGVLETQYF	TGTGCCAGCCGGGGGGGCGTGTTGGAGACCCAGTACTTC
TRBD2	.	14	TRBJ2-3	TRBV4-2	CASSRVAGADTQYF	TGTGCCAGCAGTAGGGTAGCGGGGGCAGATACGCAGTATTTT
.	few	15	TRBJ2-3	TRBV20-1	CSARGLLTVVDTQYF	TGCAGTGCTAGGGGGCTACTTACGGTAGTAGATACGCAGTATTTT